The T cell receptor (beta chain) under discussion was sequenced for a study of blood T cell repertoires in COVID-19 (dated by TCRdb to about 2020). About the study as a whole: The collaborator samples originated in the United States, Italy and Spain and spanned the acute and convalescent phases of COVID-19. Deeply sampled blood TCRbeta repertoires from subjects exposed to, actively infected with, or recovered from COVID-19 were included in the dataset. The samples were drawn from two sources: the first 160 participants of the ongoing ImmuneRACE study, and 1,000 to 1,500 subjects contributed by 6 global collaborators. The material from the prospective study consisted of cDNA or gDNA derived from T cells, B-cell-depleted T cells, or PBMCs. Where HLA class I and class II types were available, the types were taken from metadata supplied by the sample provider, not from assay-based typing. The repertoires were made available in a free public database intended to serve as a resource for research on the immune response to SARS-CoV-2. The sample metadata nearly always contained a de-identified subject ID, COVID-19 status, age in years and sex.

The collaborating institutions used their own protocols to collect whole blood in K2EDTA tubes. For TCRbeta analysis, collaborators shipped samples as frozen whole blood, isolated PBMCs, or DNA extracted from either of those sample types. Trimming takes 4 bases from V and 9 bases from J, and the germline ends sit 22 bases apart. The CDR3, cysteine through phenylalanine, is 16 amino acids long. Only the CDR3 DNA stays, 48 bases, in frame from base 1. Looking up the germline V gene (reference sequence) yields CDR1 LNHDA and CDR2 SQIVND. TCRbeta CDR3 regions were amplified from genomic DNA by means of the immunoSEQ Assay, a bias-controlled multiplex PCR. The paper's data handling went like this. The number of nucleated cells in each sample was estimated by amplification of reference gene primers within the assay. To quantify the absolute abundance of each unique TCRbeta CDR3 rearrangement, sequence reads were collapsed and filtered. For each sample, productive Simpson clonality was calculated by taking the square root of Simpson's diversity index across productive rearrangements. In TCRdb, the immuneACCESS table is reduced to in-frame sequences with V and J assigned. These tables do not hold every clone; where another copy was compared, an unresolved V gene accounts for under half, and the others remain unexplained. D and trimming were read from the DNA, whereas the V and J calls and clone size are those reported in that table. The sample profile shows about 270,000 clones; roughly 86% of them were found once. The ten most abundant clones make up roughly 8.5% of the sample.

On the study overall, not on this receptor specifically: How much clinical and demographic metadata was included differed by source and by participant, and the metadata was provided uncurated.

This clone was recorded only once. The antigen it binds to is not known. The sample holds no much larger clone one base away, and base qualities are not on file. The clonotype comes from a man aged 40-49 years with active or convalescent COVID-19. In this chain, TRBV19 is recombined with TRBJ2-1, with TRBD1 tentatively as D gene (5 bases match). The sequencing sample was made of peripheral blood. CDR3 region: CASSKKQEGRSSEQFF. The DNA sequence is TGTGCCAGTAGTAAAAAACAGGAAGGACGCAGCAGTGAGCAGTTCTTC.